The 22 T cell receptor beta chains below were found in one sample sequenced in a study of T-cell memory formation after mild COVID-19. TCRdb ran MiXCR on the 5' RACE reads and lists one entry per CDR3 protein. The table has some 280,000 distinct CDR3 sequences, roughly 17% seen once. The sequenced sample consisted of PBMCs or a T cell subset sorted from them (not recorded which). The receptors shown here come from a man between 18 and 35 years old who had mild COVID-19 (a few samples of this study predate the infection). Cell type and time point are not known.

The chain carries TRBV7-2 and TRBJ2-7; a possible D gene is TRBD1 (6 bases). This CDR3 contains 15 residues. V was clipped by 5 bases and J by 4 bases, with 18 bases between them. The V gene's germline CDR1 is SGHTA and CDR2 FQGNSA. Written as DNA, the CDR3 is TGTGCCAGCAGCCCGAGCCTCAAACAGGGATACGAGCAGTACGTC. Translating it yields CASSPSLKQGYEQYV.

The V and J genes are TRBV9 and TRBJ2-2; no firm D call. The CDR3 loop spans 13 amino acids. Germline loops: CDR1 SGDLS, CDR2 YYNGEE. Between the trimmed V and J ends, which lost 3 bases and 0 bases, there was a span of 3 bases. The CDR3 DNA reads as TGTGCCAGCAGCGCACCGAACACCGGGGAGCTGTTTTTT. Amino acid sequence: CASSAPNTGELFF. The full variable domain, rest sourced from reference TRBV9 and TRBJ2-2, is DSGVTQTPKHLITATGQRVTLRCSPRSGDLSVYWYQQSLDQGLQFLIQYYNGEERAKGNILERFSAQQFPDLHSELNLSSLELGDSALYFCASSAPNTGELFFGEGSRLTVL.

This clonotype was detected a few times. V and J are TRBV4-2 and TRBJ2-1, with 14 bases lining up with TRBD2. The V segment lost 4 bases and the J segment 5 bases; nucleotides outside the gene matches: 7. The CDR3 totals 17 residues. The V gene's germline CDR1 is LGHNA and CDR2 YNFKEQ. The CDR3 loop is CASSPRLAGGPHNEQFF. The CDR3 DNA sequence: TGTGCCAGCAGCCCCCGACTAGCGGGGGGGCCGCACAATGAGCAGTTCTTC.

In nucleotides, the CDR3 is TGTGCCAGCAGTAGGCGATACTCCTACGAGCAGTACTTC. It is translated as CASSRRYSYEQYF. This chain links TRBV2 with TRBJ2-7; D uncertain. Germline CDR1 and CDR2: SNHLY and FYNNEI. V was pared by 5 bases and J by 0 bases, with 8 bases between. The CDR3 totals 13 residues. The whole variable domain, filled in from reference TRBV2 and TRBJ2-7, reads EPEVTQTPSHQVTQMGQEVILRCVPISNHLYFYWYRQILGQKVEFLVSFYNNEISEKSEIFDDQFSVERPDGSNFTLKIRSTKLEDSAMYFCASSRRYSYEQYFGPGTRLTVT.

The chain recombines TRBV9 with TRBJ2-5; 9 bases agree with TRBD2. V dropped 0 bases and J dropped 4; count of bases not matched to a gene: 4. The CDR3 contains 15 residues. The V gene's germline CDR1 is SGDLS and CDR2 YYNGEE. CDR3 sequence: CASSVGNSGGETQYF. The CDR3, as DNA: TGTGCCAGCAGCGTAGGTAATAGCGGGGGAGAGACCCAGTACTTC.

The gene calls are TRBV5-6 and TRBJ1-1; TRBD1 is a possible D gene (5 bases). CDR1 is SGHDT, CDR2 YYEEEE, per germline. This CDR3 contains 11 residues. Trimming cost V 0 bases and J 11 bases, with 8 bases left between them. In nucleotides, the CDR3 is TGTGCCAGCAGCTTGGGCAGGGTGGCTTTCTTT. It is translated as CASSLGRVAFF.

This rearrangement joins TRBV6-2 or TRBV6-3 to TRBJ2-5; the D gene is possibly TRBD1 (5 bases). V was shortened by 8 bases and J by 7 bases, with 17 bases between the two germline ends. CDR3 size: 13 residues. Per the germline V gene, CDR1 is MNHEY and CDR2 is SVGEGT. This CDR3 reads CASGAHQLGTQYF. CDR3 nucleotide sequence: TGTGCCAGCGGGGCTCACCAACTCGGGACCCAGTACTTC.

This CDR3 reads CASTPRVGTEAFF. DNA of the CDR3: TGTGCCAGCACCCCGCGGGTTGGCACTGAAGCTTTCTTT. The chain recombines TRBV12-3 or TRBV12-4 with TRBJ1-1, with no clear D. The CDR3 runs to 13 residues. V shed 7 bases and J shed 4 bases, with 13 bases lying between them.

This clonotype was seen only a few times. J is TRBJ1-1 and V is TRBV7-9; D is perhaps TRBD1 (5 bases). CDR1 and CDR2 from the germline V gene are SEHNR and FQNEAQ (reference sequence). V lost 5 bases and J lost 5, with 15 bases in between. The CDR3 is 14 amino acids. The DNA of the CDR3 is TGTGCCAGCAGCCGCGGGTCAGGGTGGACTGAAGCTTTCTTT. Translating it yields CASSRGSGWTEAFF.

The V and J genes are TRBV20-1 and TRBJ1-5; TRBD1 might be the D (6 bases). The germline V and J ends were trimmed by 5 bases and 11 bases, with 19 bases remaining between them. Germline V CDR1 and CDR2: DFQATT, SNEGSKA (reference sequence). CDR3 length equals 13 residues. CDR3 region: CSARGAGTWAQHF. DNA for the CDR3: TGCAGTGCTCGGGGGGCGGGTACGTGGGCCCAGCATTTT.

This chain links TRBV7-9 with TRBJ1-2; D is unclear. Trimming took 5 bases from V and 1 from J, leaving 20 bases between them. The CDR3 has 17 residues. Germline V gene lookup returns CDR1 SEHNR and CDR2 FQNEAQ (reference sequence). The CDR3 protein is CASSPGLVKAYNYGYTF. DNA for the CDR3: TGTGCCAGCAGCCCCGGACTGGTCAAAGCCTATAACTATGGCTACACCTTC.

The chain uses TRBV6-5 and TRBJ2-7; 14 bases are shared with TRBD2. V was pared by 5 bases and J by 2 bases, with 2 bases of the junction left unmatched. The germline V gene has CDR1 MNHEY and CDR2 SVGAGI. The CDR3 extends over 15 amino acids. The CDR3 loop reads CASSGTSGGPYEQYF. CDR3 coding DNA: TGTGCCAGCAGTGGGACTAGCGGGGGACCCTACGAGCAGTACTTC.

The chain combines TRBV10-3 with TRBJ2-5; 7 bases align to TRBD1. The CDR3 sequence is 14 residues long. Looked up from germline, CDR1 is ENHRY and CDR2 is SYGVKD. V shed 5 bases and J 5 bases; nucleotides not matched to a gene: 8. The CDR3 sequence is CAISWTGQMETQYF. The CDR3 DNA is TGTGCCATCAGTTGGACAGGTCAAATGGAGACCCAGTACTTC.

There are a few counts of this clonotype. The chain combines TRBV7-6 with TRBJ2-7; D tentatively fits TRBD1 or TRBD2 (5 bases each). In germline, CDR1 is SGHVS, CDR2 FNYEAQ. Trimming removed 0 bases from V and 0 bases from J, with 15 bases in between. This CDR3 has 17 amino acids. This CDR3 is CASSLALGRTSSYEQYF. The CDR3 DNA reads as TGTGCCAGCAGCTTAGCGTTGGGACGCACAAGCTCCTACGAGCAGTACTTC. Supplemented by reference TRBV7-6 and TRBJ2-7, the full variable domain reads GAGVSQSPRYKVTKRGQDVALRCDPISGHVSLYWYRQALGQGPEFLTYFNYEAQQDKSGLPNDRFSAERPEGSISTLTIQRTEQRDSAMYRCASSLALGRTSSYEQYFGPGTRLTVT.

This chain connects TRBV7-2 to TRBJ1-2; D is unresolved. V lost 2 bases to trimming and J lost 4 bases, with 8 bases between them. CDR3 length: 13 residues. Germline V gene data show CDR1 as SGHTA and CDR2 as FQGNSA. The CDR3 is CASSLSGIYGYTF. CDR3 sequence (DNA): TGTGCCAGCAGCTTATCCGGGATCTATGGCTACACCTTC.

This clonotype came up many times. The chain has TRBV5-1 and TRBJ1-2; unclear D gene. The CDR3 covers 14 residues. The V end lost 4 bases, the J end lost 0 bases, and 10 bases lay between the germline ends. CDR1 is SGHRS, CDR2 YFSETQ, per germline. In DNA, the CDR3 is TGCGCCAGCAGCCAGCGAGAAGCTAACTATGGCTACACCTTC. It translates to CASSQREANYGYTF. The whole variable domain, filled in from reference TRBV5-1 and TRBJ1-2, reads KAGVTQTPRYLIKTRGQQVTLSCSPISGHRSVSWYQQTPGQGLQFLFEYFSETQRNKGNFPGRFSGRQFSNSRSEMNVSTLELGDSALYLCASSQREANYGYTFGSGTRLTVV.

This chain uses TRBV5-6 with TRBJ1-2; 11 bases agree with TRBD1. Trimming removed 3 bases from V and 6 bases from J; junction bases left unmatched: 7. CDR3 length equals 15 residues. Germline V gene sequence: CDR1 SGHDT, CDR2 YYEEEE. The CDR3 sequence is CASSWGDRGTHGYTF. CDR3 nucleotide sequence: TGTGCCAGCAGCTGGGGGGACAGGGGGACTCATGGCTACACCTTC.

The chain uses TRBV4-1 and TRBJ2-7; D unclear. V lost 2 bases and J lost 7, with 12 bases in between. Germline CDR1 MGHRA, CDR2 YSYEKL. The CDR3 is 13 amino acids. CDR3 bases: TGCGCCAGCAGCCAACTTATTAGTGGGGAGCAGTACGTC. Translated: CASSQLISGEQYV.

This clonotype was recorded many times. The J gene is TRBJ1-6, the V gene TRBV7-2, with D hard to call. Germline CDR1 is SGHTA and CDR2 is FQGNSA. Trimming left V 4 bases short and J 9 bases short, with 10 bases between. The CDR3 runs to 13 residues. CDR3 in amino acids: CASSYDRGSPLHF. The CDR3 region has the DNA TGTGCCAGCAGCTATGACCGGGGTTCACCCCTCCACTTT.

This clonotype was seen only a few times. J is TRBJ2-1 and V is TRBV6-5; D gene ambiguous. Trimming removed 4 bases at V and 10 bases at J, with 14 bases between. The CDR3 has 13 residues. CDR1 MNHEY and CDR2 SVGAGI come from the germline V gene. The CDR3 nucleotides are TGTGCCAGCAGTTTCGGACCACCAGGAGAGCAGTTCTTC. It encodes CASSFGPPGEQFF.

As for this clonotype: Given a much more abundant clone one base away, this may be a read error. The chain employs TRBV5-1 and TRBJ2-1; TRBD2 matches at 7 bases. The CDR3 length is 15 residues. Germline V lookup: CDR1 SGHRS, CDR2 YFSETQ. The CDR3, as DNA: TGCGCCAGCAGCTTGGTCCCTAGCGGCTACAATGAGCAGTTATTC. Translated, it gives CASSLVPSGYNEQLF.

The table lists this clonotype with a few counts. The chain couples TRBV12-3 or TRBV12-4 to TRBJ2-3, with D perhaps matching TRBD1 or TRBD2 (5 bases each). The CDR3 is 14 residues long. V lost 6 bases to trimming and J lost 5 bases, with 15 bases between them. The CDR3 DNA reads as TGTGCCAGCAGACCCGGGGCTAAGGGAGATACGCAGTATTTT. Its translation is CASRPGAKGDTQYF.